Sequencing of this T cell receptor beta chain was carried out in a study of blood T cell repertoires in COVID-19. Study-level information: Specimens from acute and convalescent COVID-19 originated in the United States, Italy and Spain. Sources were T cells, B-cell-depleted T cells, or PBMCs; the material itself was cDNA or gDNA.

Original analysis: Amplification of reference gene primers was used by the study to estimate nucleated cell counts. This table comes from immunoSEQ multiplex PCR, and its TCRdb copy is limited to in-frame clones, with some not included. V, J and clone size were drawn from that table, and D and trimming were deduced from the DNA. The repertoire holds some 130,000 clones, with approximately 88% as singletons. This clone was counted a few times. Trimming took 1 base from V and 8 from J, leaving 14 bases between them. The CDR3 consists of 14 residues. Per the germline V gene, CDR1 is SNHLY and CDR2 is FYNNEI.

The sequence was obtained from a man aged 45-60 years with acute or convalescent COVID-19. The material sequenced was peripheral blood. The chain is built from TRBV2 and TRBJ1-2, with D unresolved. The CDR3 DNA is TGTGCCAGCAGTGAAGGCGAACAGTTCGGCGGCTACACCTTC. It is translated as CASSEGEQFGGYTF.